These 17 T cell receptor beta chains were all obtained from the same sample, sequenced in a study of CD8 T cells in ankylosing spondylitis. TCRdb ran MiXCR on the 5' RACE reads and lists one entry per CDR3 protein. The table has 150,000 to 200,000 distinct CDR3 sequences, roughly 10% seen once. The sequenced sample was blood, either unsorted or a sorted T cell fraction (not recorded which). The receptors here all came from a male donor with ankylosing spondylitis or in good health (not recorded which).

This clonotype came up many times. The chain has TRBV5-1 and TRBJ1-1; 7 bases line up with TRBD1. This CDR3 spans 14 amino acids. The germline V gene encodes CDR1 SGHRS and CDR2 YFSETQ. V lost 7 bases and J lost 7; bases outside the gene matches: 13. This chain's CDR3 is CASSLQGGMDEAFF. CDR3 nucleotide sequence: TGCGCCAGCTCCCTCCAGGGGGGAATGGATGAAGCTTTCTTT.

The V and J genes are TRBV7-9 and TRBJ2-2; D gene ambiguous. Germline CDR1 is SEHNR and CDR2 is FQNEAQ (reference sequence). The CDR3 is 13 amino acids. Between the trimmed V and J ends, which lost 1 base and 7 bases, there was a span of 7 bases. The CDR3 sequence is CASSLEARGELFF. CDR3 DNA sequence: TGTGCCAGCAGCTTAGAAGCCCGCGGGGAGCTGTTTTTT.

This clonotype came up many times. The chain couples TRBV20-1 to TRBJ1-3; no reliable D call. CDR3 size: 14 residues. Trimming took 0 bases from V and 0 from J, leaving 6 bases between them. CDR1 DFQATT and CDR2 SNEGSKA come from the germline V gene (reference sequence). The CDR3 DNA reads as TGCAGTGCTAGAGAGGCGGACTCTGGAAACACCATATATTTT. It translates to CSAREADSGNTIYF.

This clonotype came up many times. The rearrangement joins TRBV5-1 to TRBJ1-6; TRBD1 matches 8 bases. With V trimmed by 2 bases and J by 10 bases, 11 bases remained unmatched. The CDR3 is 16 amino acids. The germline CDR1 and CDR2 sequences are SGHRS and YFSETQ. CDR3 loop: CASSFGQGARGSPLHF. CDR3 DNA: TGCGCCAGCAGCTTTGGACAGGGAGCACGGGGATCACCCCTCCACTTT.

This clonotype was counted at least ten times. The chain is built from TRBV4-3 and TRBJ2-1; 8 bases match TRBD2. The CDR3 is made up of 15 amino acids. The ends lost 1 base at V and 3 bases at J; junction bases unmatched: 2. CDR1 is LGHNA and CDR2 is YSLEER in the germline V gene. The CDR3 nucleotides are TGCGCCAGCAGCCAAGTCGGGGGGGGCTACAATGAGCAGTTCTTC. Protein: CASSQVGGGYNEQFF.

At least ten counts were recorded for this clonotype. This chain's CDR3 is CASSQVTGGRYEQYF. The CDR3 region has the DNA TGCGCCAGCAGCCAAGTAACGGGAGGGCGGTACGAGCAGTACTTC. The chain is built from TRBV4-1 and TRBJ2-7; 8 bases fit TRBD2. Germline lookup yields CDR1 MGHRA and CDR2 YSYEKL. The V segment lost 1 base and the J segment 4 bases; nucleotides outside the gene matches: 6. This CDR3 has 15 amino acids.

With regard to this clonotype: The junction and the germline gene differ at one end; a read error may be behind it. This sequence joins TRBV5-1 and TRBJ1-1; no clear D gene. Germline loops: CDR1 SGHRS, CDR2 YFSETQ. CDR3 length: 14 residues. Here the CDR3 DNA reads TGCGCCAGCAGCCCAACGATGCAGAACACTCAAGCTTTCTTT. This sequence encodes CASSPTMQNTQAFF.

This clonotype was seen ten or more times. This chain connects TRBV5-4 to TRBJ2-4; D uncertain. CDR1 is SGHNT and CDR2 is YYREEE in the germline V gene (reference sequence). V was trimmed by 7 bases and J by 0 bases, leaving 20 bases between them. This CDR3 has 17 residues. The CDR3 here is CASPMLGVGKAKNIQYF. As DNA, the CDR3 is TGTGCCAGCCCCATGCTAGGTGTCGGTAAAGCCAAAAACATTCAGTACTTC.

The V call is TRBV20-1, the J call TRBJ1-2, with a weak D call TRBD1 (5 bases). The CDR3 has 12 residues. The V and J ends lost 3 bases and 6 bases respectively, with 11 bases between them. The germline V gene has CDR1 DFQATT and CDR2 SNEGSKA (reference sequence). In nucleotides, the CDR3 is TGCAGTGCTAGGTTCCAGGGTCATGGCTACACCTTC. This gives the protein CSARFQGHGYTF.

Only a few counts were recorded for this clonotype. This chain joins TRBV7-2 and TRBJ2-1; 8 bases agree with TRBD1. Germline lookup yields CDR1 SGHTA and CDR2 FQGNSA. Unmatched junction bases numbered 6, after V lost 5 bases and J lost 15 bases. The CDR3 is made up of 11 amino acids. The CDR3 loop reads CASSQGAPVFF. DNA for the CDR3: TGTGCCAGCAGCCAGGGGGCCCCAGTGTTCTTC.

This clonotype was recorded at least ten times. This sequence joins TRBV5-1 and TRBJ1-3, with D unclear. The V and J ends lost 0 bases and 0 bases respectively, with 7 bases between them. The CDR3 sequence is 15 residues long. Germline V gene sequence: CDR1 SGHRS, CDR2 YFSETQ. CDR3 DNA: TGCGCCAGCAGCTTGGACGGTTACTCTGGAAACACCATATATTTT. This sequence encodes CASSLDGYSGNTIYF.

This clonotype was picked up a small number of times. CDR3 bases: TGTGCCAGCAGTTACTACGGGACTCTCTACGAGCAGTACTTC. The encoded protein is CASSYYGTLYEQYF. The V and J genes are TRBV6-2 or TRBV6-3 and TRBJ2-7; weak D call: TRBD2 (6 bases). Trimming removed 1 base from V and 3 bases from J, with 10 bases in between. There are 14 residues in the CDR3. Germline V lookup: CDR1 MNHEY, CDR2 SVGEGT.

The J gene is TRBJ2-1, the V gene TRBV11-2, with TRBD2 matching 8 bases. Trimming removed 5 bases from V and 6 bases from J; junction bases left unmatched: 24. Germline loops: CDR1 SGHAT, CDR2 FQNNGV. The CDR3 has 20 amino acids. The chain's CDR3 is CASSLGTGRGRRDVCNEQFF. The CDR3 DNA sequence: TGTGCCAGCAGCCTAGGGACGGGGCGCGGGAGGAGAGATGTGTGCAATGAGCAGTTCTTC.

Ten or more counts support this clonotype. V is TRBV7-2 and J is TRBJ2-1, with TRBD2 matching 7 bases. V shed 1 base and J 0 bases; nucleotides not matched to a gene: 3. There are 16 residues in the CDR3. CDR1 SGHTA and CDR2 FQGNSA come from the germline V gene. The CDR3 region is CASSLVASGSYNEQFF. The CDR3 bases are TGTGCCAGCAGCTTAGTTGCTAGCGGCTCCTACAATGAGCAGTTCTTC.

This clonotype appeared a few times. The chain couples TRBV6-1 to TRBJ2-1; D might be TRBD1 or TRBD2, each matching 7 bases. The ends were cut back, 3 bases at V and 5 bases at J, with 17 bases in the middle. The CDR3 runs 16 residues. The V gene's germline CDR1 is MNHNS and CDR2 SASEGT. Here the CDR3 DNA reads TGTGCCAGCAGTGAGGGGAGGGGGCAGGGAAACAATGAGCAGTTCTTC. Its translation: CASSEGRGQGNNEQFF.

This clonotype was observed many times. V gene TRBV6-5 combines with J gene TRBJ1-2; possible D gene TRBD1, 5 bases. Germline V gives CDR1 MNHEY, CDR2 SVGAGI. Trimming pared 0 bases from V and 6 bases from J, leaving 11 bases between. This CDR3 contains 14 residues. CDR3 in amino acids: CASSYSGGSDGYTF. The CDR3 DNA reads as TGTGCCAGCAGTTACTCTGGGGGGTCAGATGGCTACACCTTC.

The chain is built from TRBV24-1 and TRBJ2-2, with D unclear. V lost 5 bases and J lost 2, with 5 bases in between. CDR3 size: 13 residues. Looked up from germline, CDR1 is KGHDR and CDR2 is SFDVKD. The CDR3: CATSAHNTGELFF. The CDR3 coding sequence is TGTGCCACCAGTGCCCATAACACCGGGGAGCTGTTTTTT.